The present TCR beta chain was sequenced within a study of blood T cell repertoires in COVID-19. For the study at large: The United States, Italy and Spain supplied acute and convalescent COVID-19 samples. T cells, B-cell-depleted T cells, or PBMCs supplied cDNA or gDNA.

Trimming cost V 5 bases and J 10 bases; bases outside gene matches: 11. Germline values: CDR1 SEHNR, CDR2 FQNEAQ (reference sequence). This CDR3 contains 16 residues. Produced via immunoSEQ multiplex PCR; TCRdb's table is partial and in-frame only. Among some 190,000 clones listed, roughly 82% were seen once. The V and J genes are TRBV7-9 and TRBJ2-1; the match to TRBD2 covers 13 bases. The TCR sequence derives from a woman aged 55-70 years with COVID-19, enrolled during active disease. The sample consisted of peripheral blood. The CDR3 region has the DNA TGTGCCAGCAGCGGTACTAGCGGGGGGGCCGTAATCGAGCAGTTCTTC. This sequence encodes CASSGTSGGAVIEQFF.